This T cell receptor (beta chain) came from a study of cytomegalovirus exposure and HLA in healthy donors. About the research overall: The 95 million to 120 million unique TCR beta sequences, from 150 million to 200 million T cells, were found by an earlier analysis.

Germline lookup yields CDR1 SGHRS and CDR2 YFSETQ. The CDR3 runs to 14 residues. Trimming stripped 5 bases from V and 0 bases from J, with 11 bases between. Primers included in the PCR were 60 Vbeta and 13 Jbeta primers. Data came from immunoSEQ multiplex PCR; TCRdb stores just in-frame clones and leaves some out. The sample records hundreds of thousands of clones, roughly 70% being singletons. This clone turned up a few times. This specimen includes other DNA sequences encoding the same CDR3. Each of the donors was a healthy bone marrow donor. Sequencing was performed on PBMCs. The rearrangement links TRBV5-1 to TRBJ1-1; D is undetermined. The origin of this receptor is a female donor in good health and CMV-seronegative. The CDR3 is CASSLLDLNTEAFF. In DNA, the CDR3 is TGCGCCAGCAGTTTACTAGATTTGAACACTGAAGCTTTCTTT.